This TCR beta chain was sequenced in a study of blood T cells in healthy people across ages. Study-level points and caveats: Per-million-T-cell TCR beta diversity fell roughly linearly with age. Investigators viewed diversity estimates from one million T cells as underestimates, the study reported.

This clonotype was counted only a few times. As yet, its antigen is unknown. Next came a second PCR, run for about 6 to 12 cycles, which used a sample-barcoded 5' primer along with a J-beta primer mix. Template switching added a 12-random-nucleotide identifier to every cDNA molecule. Every sample returned 2.5 million or more CDR3-containing paired-end reads. MiXCR, applied by TCRdb to the 5' RACE reads, yields one record per CDR3 protein. In the table there are approximately 1,100,000 distinct CDR3 sequences, roughly 45% of which are singletons. CDR1 is SGHTA and CDR2 is FQGNSA in the germline V gene. The length of the CDR3 is 15 residues. With 3 bases removed from V and 9 bases from J, the gap between germline ends came to 21 bases.

The clonotype was recovered from a woman in her fifties or sixties in good health. Source material: blood. The V and J genes are TRBV7-2 and TRBJ2-7; D may be TRBD1 or TRBD2 (6 bases each). The CDR3 is CASSLGGQSMRGQYF. DNA of the CDR3: TGTGCCAGCAGCTTGGGAGGACAGTCTATGCGAGGGCAGTACTTC.